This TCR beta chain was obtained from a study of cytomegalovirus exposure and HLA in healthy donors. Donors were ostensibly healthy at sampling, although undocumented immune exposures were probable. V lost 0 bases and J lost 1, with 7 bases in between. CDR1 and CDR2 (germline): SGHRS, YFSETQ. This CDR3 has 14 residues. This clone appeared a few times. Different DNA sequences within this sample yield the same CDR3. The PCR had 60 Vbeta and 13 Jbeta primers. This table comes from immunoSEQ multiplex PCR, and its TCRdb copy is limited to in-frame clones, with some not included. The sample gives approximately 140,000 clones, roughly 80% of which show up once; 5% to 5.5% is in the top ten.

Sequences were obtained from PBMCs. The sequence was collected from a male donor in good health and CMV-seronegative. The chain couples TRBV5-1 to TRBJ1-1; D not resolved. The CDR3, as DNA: TGCGCCAGCAGCTTGGCGGGGTCGAACACTGAAGCTTTCTTT. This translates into CASSLAGSNTEAFF.